This TCR beta chain derives from a study of shared clonotypes between healthy human individuals. This clone was picked up many times. Repertoires were generated with immunoSEQ multiplex PCR, while TCRdb's copy carries only in-frame clones and drops some. The repertoire consists of some 500,000 clones, with around 77% occurring once and the leading ten covering around 13%. Those who donated were healthy HIV-negative adults, with no recent acute infections or vaccinations reported. The V segment lost 0 bases and the J segment 0 bases; nucleotides outside the gene matches: 4. CDR1 is MNHEY and CDR2 is SMNVEV in the germline V gene (reference sequence). The length of the CDR3 is 17 residues.

The source of this sequence is a woman between 40 and 50 years old in good health. Some clones in this sample may be carry-over from other donors' samples. The sequencing input was PBMCs. This chain joins TRBV27 and TRBJ2-3; 9 bases match TRBD2. In DNA form, the CDR3 reads TGTGCCAGCAGTTTATCGAGCCTAGCGGGAAGCACAGATACGCAGTATTTT. Translated: CASSLSSLAGSTDTQYF.